These 8 T cell receptor beta chains were sequenced from one sample in a study of Graves' ophthalmopathy and Graves' hyperthyroidism. RNA transcripts were the template, and TCR beta CDR3 regions were amplified from them. HTBI primers primed a first-round RT-PCR, and a second-round multiplex PCR followed. Each CDR3 protein gets one entry after TCRdb re-called the multiplex PCR reads with MiXCR. This table holds hundreds of thousands of distinct CDR3 sequences, around 21% found once. Source material: peripheral blood. Source of these receptors: a woman under 30 with stable Graves' hyperthyroidism.

This clonotype showed up many times. The V and J genes are TRBV28 and TRBJ1-2; D is unresolved. Germline CDR1 reads MDHEN; CDR2 reads SYDVKM. V lost 3 bases and J 12 bases, leaving 14 bases between the germline ends. The CDR3 extends over 12 amino acids. In DNA form, the CDR3 reads TGTGCCAGCAGTTTTGGTTCTAGGGCAAACACCTTC. Its protein is CASSFGSRANTF.

This clonotype showed up many times. V gene TRBV12-3 or TRBV12-4 combines with J gene TRBJ1-5; 9 positions agree with TRBD1. The V gene end was trimmed by 6 bases and the J gene end by 5 bases; junction bases not matched to a gene: 5. The CDR3 spans 14 residues. The CDR3: CASSLGQGYQPQHF. The CDR3 coding sequence is TGTGCCAGCAGCCTCGGACAGGGGTATCAGCCCCAGCATTTT.

This clonotype was observed at least ten times. Relative to the germline gene, one junction end is altered; a read error may explain this. V gene TRBV5-1 combines with J gene TRBJ2-4; TRBD1 is a possible D gene (6 bases). CDR3 length equals 12 residues. CDR1 is SGHRS, CDR2 YFSETQ, per germline. The CDR3 region has the DNA TGCGCCAGCAGTGACGGGACAAACATTCGGTACTTC. Protein: CASSDGTNIRYF.

This clonotype was seen only once. The chain is built from TRBV6-4 and TRBJ1-6; D perhaps matches TRBD1 (6 bases). V lost 8 bases, J lost 11 bases, and 19 bases lay in between. The CDR3 is 14 amino acids. Per germline, CDR1 MRHNA and CDR2 SNTAGT. CDR3 bases: TGTGCCAGCTCCATTGAACAGGGAAGGACACCCCTCCACTTT. It is translated as CASSIEQGRTPLHF.

This clonotype has a handful of counts. This chain uses TRBV6-1 with TRBJ2-4; 7 nucleotides align to TRBD1. This CDR3 spans 15 amino acids. Germline CDR1 is MNHNS and CDR2 is SASEGT. J was trimmed by 8 bases and V by 6 bases; bases with no gene match: 13. CDR3 sequence: CASSDFGDSSYIQYF. The CDR3 DNA is TGTGCCAGCAGCGACTTCGGGGACAGCTCTTACATTCAGTACTTC.

This clonotype was counted many times. The chain recombines TRBV6-2 or TRBV6-3 with TRBJ2-7; D call uncertain. V was pared by 7 bases and J by 3 bases, with 16 bases between. This CDR3 is 14 amino acids long. CDR1 MNHEY and CDR2 SVGEGT come from the germline V gene. The DNA of the CDR3 is TGTGCCAGCAAAGGCGGCCTTAATTACTACGAGCAGTACTTC. Protein: CASKGGLNYYEQYF.

This clonotype has a count of ten or more. This chain links TRBV12-3 or TRBV12-4 with TRBJ1-5, with a weak D call TRBD1 (6 bases). V was shortened by 7 bases and J by 5 bases, with 18 bases between the two germline ends. CDR3 length: 15 residues. CDR3 protein: CASTTGGGLHQPQHF. The CDR3 DNA reads as TGTGCCAGCACCACCGGGGGGGGGCTCCATCAGCCCCAGCATTTT.

This clonotype has a count of ten or more. V and J are TRBV28 and TRBJ1-2; TRBD1 aligns across 10 bases. Germline CDR1 reads MDHEN; CDR2 reads SYDVKM. CDR3 length: 16 residues. V gave up 7 bases and J gave up 7 bases; unmatched junction bases: 15. The CDR3 protein is CASKSANDRGQRGYTF. The CDR3, as DNA: TGTGCCAGCAAAAGCGCCAATGACAGGGGGCAGCGTGGCTACACCTTC.